What follows are 3 T cell receptor beta chains derived from one specimen sequenced in a study of blood T cell repertoires in COVID-19. Clones were read by immunoSEQ multiplex PCR, and TCRdb kept only the in-frame ones, dropping some. The table lists about 56,000 clones, around 80% of them singletons. Specimen: peripheral blood. Receptors were obtained from a woman older than 75 with acute or convalescent COVID-19.

The chain has TRBV6-6 and TRBJ1-1; 8 bases agree with TRBD1. The ends lost 0 bases at V and 5 bases at J; junction bases unmatched: 5. The V gene's germline CDR1 is MNHNY and CDR2 SVGAGI (reference sequence). CDR3 length: 15 amino acids. CDR3 DNA: TGTGCCAGCAGTTACTCGACAGGGGTGAGAACTGAAGCTTTCTTT. Protein sequence: CASSYSTGVRTEAFF.

V usage is TRBV11-3 and J usage is TRBJ2-1; D is uncertain. V lost 4 bases to trimming and J lost 3 bases, with 4 bases between them. The CDR3 is made up of 12 amino acids. CDR1 and CDR2 from the germline V gene are SGHNT and YENEEA. This CDR3 is CASSSRYNEQFF. In nucleotides, the CDR3 is TGTGCCAGCAGCTCCCGCTACAATGAGCAGTTCTTC.

The CDR3: CAISEDSYGYTF. CDR3 DNA: TGTGCCATCAGTGAGGACAGTTATGGCTACACCTTC. This chain joins TRBV10-3 and TRBJ1-2; a weak D match, TRBD1 (5 bases). The CDR3 has 12 residues. Germline loops: CDR1 ENHRY, CDR2 SYGVKD. Trimming cost V 2 bases and J 5 bases, with 6 bases left between them.